Presented here are 13 T cell receptor beta chains from one specimen sequenced in a study of esophageal squamous cell carcinoma under preoperative chemotherapy. Each CDR3 protein is one row after TCRdb ran MiXCR on the PCR reads. The profile shows 15,000 to 20,000 distinct CDR3 sequences, 40% to 50% of them singletons. Time point reported: before preoperative PTX-NDP chemotherapy. Sample collection occurred from a patient given preoperative chemotherapy. Receptors originate from a human donor with esophageal squamous cell carcinoma. The donor label of this sample is uncertain.

V is TRBV19 and J is TRBJ1-5; a possible D gene is TRBD1 (5 bases). V lost 1 base to trimming and J lost 7 bases, with 11 bases between them. Germline assignment: CDR1 LNHDA and CDR2 SQIVND (reference sequence). The CDR3 has 14 amino acids. This CDR3 reads CASSIVRGVQPQHF. CDR3 bases: TGTGCCAGTAGTATAGTAAGAGGGGTCCAGCCCCAGCATTTT.

The chain links TRBV7-2 to TRBJ2-4; 7 bases map to TRBD2. V lost 6 bases to trimming and J lost 8 bases; unmatched junction nucleotides: 16. The CDR3 has 16 residues. Germline CDR1 and CDR2: SGHTA and FQGNSA. CDR3 in DNA: TGTGCCAGCAGGGTGGGGGGGGGACGGGATAAAGACATTCAGTACTTC. It codes for CASRVGGGRDKDIQYF.

This clonotype appeared a few times. The chain is built from TRBV12-3 or TRBV12-4 and TRBJ1-5; 7 bases agree with TRBD1. V was pared by 3 bases and J by 2 bases, with 7 bases of the junction left unmatched. The CDR3 extends over 16 amino acids. In DNA form, the CDR3 reads TGTGCCAGCAGTTTGCCAGGGGGTAGTGGCAATCAGCCCCAGCATTTT. This translates into CASSLPGGSGNQPQHF.

The rearrangement joins TRBV12-3 or TRBV12-4 to TRBJ2-1; 7 bases are a match to TRBD1. CDR3 length: 15 residues. V lost 5 bases to trimming and J lost 0 bases; unmatched junction nucleotides: 4. The CDR3 loop is CASSLDRSSYNEQFF. For the CDR3, the DNA is TGTGCCAGCAGTCTGGACAGGAGCTCCTACAATGAGCAGTTCTTC.

CDR3 bases: TGTGCCAGCAGTGGTCGGACAGGGGGCTACGAGCAGTACTTC. This sequence encodes CASSGRTGGYEQYF. The chain recombines TRBV25-1 with TRBJ2-5, with TRBD1 identical over 10 bases. The J call could be wrong; TRBJ2-7 is a better fit for the DNA end. Germline V gene lookup returns CDR1 MGHDK and CDR2 SYGVNS. The CDR3 consists of 14 residues.

Remarks on this clonotype: It may be a read error: a sequence one base away is much more abundant. The chain joins TRBV6-1 to TRBJ1-1; a possible D gene is TRBD1 (6 bases). CDR1 and CDR2 (germline): MNHNS, SASEGT. V dropped 8 bases and J dropped 4 bases, with 17 bases sitting between them. The CDR3 is 14 residues long. The CDR3 region has the DNA TGTGCCAGCTTTTCCCGAGGGGGAAGCACTGAAGCTTTCTTT. Translated, it gives CASFSRGGSTEAFF.

This clonotype appeared many times. This rearrangement joins TRBV4-1 to TRBJ2-3, with D hard to call. The CDR3 loop spans 14 amino acids. The V gene lost 1 base and the J gene lost 1 base, with 6 bases spanning the gap. Germline V lookup: CDR1 MGHRA, CDR2 YSYEKL. The CDR3 DNA is TGCGCCAGCAGCCAAGGGGCTGGCACAGATACGCAGTATTTT. The encoded protein is CASSQGAGTDTQYF.

DNA for the CDR3: TGTGCCAGCAGCTTAAGACAGACCCTAGAGACCCAGTACTTC. Translating gives CASSLRQTLETQYF. This rearrangement joins TRBV7-6 to TRBJ2-5, with a possible D match to TRBD1 (5 bases). CDR3 size: 14 residues. Germline lookup yields CDR1 SGHVS and CDR2 FNYEAQ. V was shortened by 2 bases and J by 4 bases, with 11 bases between the two germline ends.

The V call is TRBV6-1, the J call TRBJ2-3, with D perhaps TRBD2 (6 bases). Germline loops: CDR1 MNHNS, CDR2 SASEGT. The CDR3 sequence is 16 residues long. Trimming removed 6 bases from V and 4 bases from J, with 20 bases in between. CDR3 nucleotides: TGTGCCAGCAGGCGATTAGCGGCAGATCAAGCAGATACGCAGTATTTT. Its protein is CASRRLAADQADTQYF.

The chain links TRBV6-5 to TRBJ2-3; TRBD1 aligns across 8 bases. The CDR3 sequence is 15 residues long. With V trimmed by 2 bases and J by 5 bases, 6 bases remained unmatched. Germline CDR1 reads MNHEY; CDR2 reads SVGAGI. CDR3 protein: CASSYRGQVQDTQYF. For the CDR3, the DNA is TGTGCCAGCAGTTACCGGGGACAGGTTCAAGATACGCAGTATTTT.

Comments on this clonotype: One base away lies a much larger clone, so this may be a sequencing read error. The chain is built from TRBV6-1 and TRBJ2-1; D is tentatively TRBD1 or TRBD2 (6 bases each). The V and J ends lost 7 bases and 10 bases respectively, with 26 bases between them. The CDR3 totals 16 residues. Germline assignment: CDR1 MNHNS and CDR2 SASEGT. The CDR3: CASIGRQEGKSYEQFF. The CDR3 bases are TGTGCCAGCATCGGTCGACAGGAGGGGAAATCCTACGAGCAGTTCTTC.

Only a few counts were recorded for this clonotype. The chain has TRBV27 and TRBJ2-4; no clear D. This CDR3 is built from 13 residues. Germline CDR1 MNHEY, CDR2 SMNVEV (reference sequence). The V gene lost 6 bases and the J gene lost 1 base, with 7 bases spanning the gap. The CDR3 spells CASRGMAKNIQYF. CDR3 bases: TGTGCCAGCAGGGGGATGGCCAAAAACATTCAGTACTTC.

This chain joins TRBV11-3 and TRBJ2-1; D is uncertain. The CDR3 has 15 amino acids. Trimming shortened V by 5 bases and J by 10 bases, and 21 bases separated the two germline ends. CDR1 and CDR2 from the germline V gene are SGHNT and YENEEA. CDR3 loop: CASSPSLSRNKEQFF. The CDR3 bases are TGTGCCAGCAGCCCCTCCCTCTCGCGGAATAAAGAGCAGTTCTTC.